One sample yielded the 21 T cell receptor beta chains listed below, sequenced in a study of blood T cell repertoires in COVID-19. The protocol was immunoSEQ multiplex PCR, while the TCRdb copy is restricted to in-frame clones and leaves out a portion. The sample carries some 110,000 clones, approximately 88% recorded once. The source material was peripheral blood. All receptors come from a woman in her sixties or seventies with acute or convalescent COVID-19.

This CDR3 is CASSLFPGFGETQYF. CDR3 sequence (DNA): TGTGCCAGCAGCTTATTCCCAGGGTTTGGAGAGACCCAGTACTTC. The V call is TRBV7-3, the J call TRBJ2-5; D is perhaps TRBD1 (5 bases). The CDR3 length is 15 residues. Germline V gene sequence: CDR1 SGHTA, CDR2 FQGTGA. Trimming shortened V by 2 bases and J by 4 bases, and 14 bases separated the two germline ends.

The chain uses TRBV7-3 and TRBJ2-1, with a weak D call TRBD2 (5 bases). Germline CDR1 and CDR2: SGHTA and FQGTGA. Trimming removed 1 base at V and 6 bases at J, with 13 bases between. The CDR3 runs to 15 residues. The CDR3: CASSLRRLAGNEQFF. Written as DNA, the CDR3 is TGTGCCAGCAGCTTAAGGCGGCTAGCAGGCAATGAGCAGTTCTTC.

The V and J genes are TRBV30 and TRBJ1-3, with 8 bases aligning to TRBD1. V shed 7 bases, J shed 0 bases, and the junction held 14 bases outside the gene matches. In germline, CDR1 is GTSNPN, CDR2 SVGIG (reference sequence). The CDR3 has 17 residues. As DNA, the CDR3 is TGTGCCTCGCTCTTCGGGGACAGGTTTTACTCTGGAAACACCATATATTTT. Its translation: CASLFGDRFYSGNTIYF. The whole variable domain, filled in from reference TRBV30 and TRBJ1-3, reads SQTIHQWPATLVQPVGSPLSLECTVEGTSNPNLYWYRQAAGRGLQLLFYSVGIGQISSEVPQNLSASRPQDRQFILSSKKLLLSDSGFYLCASLFGDRFYSGNTIYFGEGSWLTVV.

The chain recombines TRBV28 with TRBJ2-3; TRBD1 aligns across 11 bases. The V and J ends lost 4 bases and 6 bases, in that order; junction bases with no gene match: 6. The CDR3 loop spans 15 amino acids. Per the germline V gene, CDR1 is MDHEN and CDR2 is SYDVKM. This chain's CDR3 is CASSSRDRGRDTQYF. Here the CDR3 DNA reads TGTGCCAGCAGTTCGCGGGACAGGGGGAGGGATACGCAGTATTTT. Complete variable domain (other parts from reference TRBV28 and TRBJ2-3): DVKVTQSSRYLVKRTGEKVFLECVQDMDHENMFWYRQDPGLGLRLIYFSYDVKMKEKGDIPEGYSVSREKKERFSLILESASTNQTSMYLCASSSRDRGRDTQYFGPGTRLTVL.

The chain is built from TRBV6-5 and TRBJ1-2; 8 positions agree with TRBD1. This CDR3 is built from 12 residues. Germline values: CDR1 MNHEY, CDR2 SVGAGI. Germline trimming cut 6 bases from V and 8 bases from J; bases unmatched to any gene: 5. CDR3 sequence reads: CASSRGQGGYTF. The DNA for the CDR3 is TGTGCCAGCAGCCGCGGACAGGGAGGCTACACCTTC.

The gene calls are TRBV30 and TRBJ1-2; TRBD1 aligns across 9 bases. The trim removed 0 bases at V and 5 bases at J, leaving 7 bases unmatched. The CDR3 is made up of 15 amino acids. CDR1 and CDR2 from the germline V gene are GTSNPN and SVGIG (reference sequence). The CDR3 region is CAWSVNTGTGYGYTF. In DNA form, the CDR3 reads TGTGCCTGGAGTGTAAACACGGGGACAGGGTATGGCTACACCTTC. Full variable domain (rest looked up from reference TRBV30 and TRBJ1-2): SQTIHQWPATLVQPVGSPLSLECTVEGTSNPNLYWYRQAAGRGLQLLFYSVGIGQISSEVPQNLSASRPQDRQFILSSKKLLLSDSGFYLCAWSVNTGTGYGYTFGSGTRLTVV.

The sample holds a few counts of this clone. The chain carries TRBV28 and TRBJ1-1; possibly TRBD1 for D (5 bases). Germline CDR1 is MDHEN and CDR2 is SYDVKM. V lost 2 bases and J lost 4, with 14 bases in between. CDR3 length equals 15 residues. CDR3 nucleotide sequence: TGTGCCAGCAGTTTAGGTTCCAGGGCAGGCACTGAAGCTTTCTTT. Its translation: CASSLGSRAGTEAFF.

The V call is TRBV2, the J call TRBJ1-1, with TRBD1 as a possible D gene (5 bases). The CDR3 runs 14 residues. Looked up from germline, CDR1 is SNHLY and CDR2 is FYNNEI. Between the trimmed V and J ends, which lost 6 bases and 5 bases, there was a span of 16 bases. The CDR3 nucleotides read TGTGCCAGCAGGGGCGGGACCCCCGGAACTGAAGCTTTCTTT. This sequence encodes CASRGGTPGTEAFF. Filled out from reference TRBV2 and TRBJ1-1, the complete variable domain reads EPEVTQTPSHQVTQMGQEVILRCVPISNHLYFYWYRQILGQKVEFLVSFYNNEISEKSEIFDDQFSVERPDGSNFTLKIRSTKLEDSAMYFCASRGGTPGTEAFFGQGTRLTVV.

J is TRBJ2-5 and V is TRBV7-3; the match to TRBD2 covers 10 bases. Germline lookup yields CDR1 SGHTA and CDR2 FQGTGA. The J segment lost 4 bases and the V segment lost 3 bases, leaving 8 bases of the junction unmatched. The CDR3 covers 16 residues. The CDR3 DNA reads as TGTGCCAGCAGCTTGCTAGCGGGGGCCCCGGGAGAGACCCAGTACTTC. It encodes CASSLLAGAPGETQYF.

This clone is a singleton in its sample. The genes are TRBV2 and TRBJ2-2; 12 nucleotides line up with TRBD1. The junction had 5 bases not matched to a gene; V was cut back by 10 bases and J by 2 bases. CDR1 SNHLY and CDR2 FYNNEI come from the germline V gene. The CDR3 consists of 15 residues. The CDR3 DNA sequence: TGTGCCACTCCGGGACAGGGGGCCAACACCGGGGAGCTGTTTTTT. Amino acid sequence: CATPGQGANTGELFF.

This chain links TRBV6-2 or TRBV6-3 with TRBJ2-1; TRBD2 aligns across 9 bases. The trim removed 5 bases at V and 7 bases at J, leaving 12 bases unmatched. The CDR3 has 16 amino acids. Germline CDR1 and CDR2: MNHEY and SVGEGT. CDR3 DNA sequence: TGTGCCAGCAGTCCCTTCGCGGGGGGGCTTGGTAATGAGCAGTTCTTC. This gives the protein CASSPFAGGLGNEQFF.

This clone was counted only a few times. DNA of the CDR3: TGTGCCTGGAAGGGGCAAATAAGTGGGCAGCCCCAGCATTTT. It specifies CAWKGQISGQPQHF. The gene calls are TRBV30 and TRBJ1-5, with D perhaps matching TRBD1 (5 bases). The CDR3 has 14 amino acids. The ends were cut back, 4 bases at V and 7 bases at J, with 17 bases in the middle. CDR1 and CDR2 (germline): GTSNPN, SVGIG (reference sequence).

This sequence joins TRBV19 and TRBJ2-1; D may be TRBD1 (6 bases). V was clipped by 7 bases and J by 5 bases, with 12 bases between them. This CDR3 contains 13 residues. Germline V gene data show CDR1 as LNHDA and CDR2 as SQIVND (reference sequence). CDR3 sequence reads: CASTTDRDNEQFF. The DNA for the CDR3 is TGTGCCAGTACCACGGACAGAGACAATGAGCAGTTCTTC. Supplemented by reference TRBV19 and TRBJ2-1, the full variable domain reads DGGITQSPKYLFRKEGQNVTLSCEQNLNHDAMYWYRQDPGQGLRLIYYSQIVNDFQKGDIAEGYSVSREKKESFPLTVTSAQKNPTAFYLCASTTDRDNEQFFGPGTRLTVL.

The chain couples TRBV5-4 to TRBJ1-6; 11 nucleotides agree with TRBD1. Germline CDR1 and CDR2: SGHNT and YYREEE (reference sequence). With V trimmed by 7 bases and J by 6 bases, 3 bases remained unmatched. CDR3 length: 14 residues. The CDR3: CASAGQGANSPLHF. DNA for the CDR3: TGTGCCAGCGCTGGACAGGGGGCTAATTCACCCCTCCACTTT. The entire variable domain, with the rest obtained from reference TRBV5-4 and TRBJ1-6, is as follows: ETGVTQSPTHLIKTRGQQVTLRCSSQSGHNTVSWYQQALGQGPQFIFQYYREEENGRGNFPPRFSGLQFPNYSSELNVNALELDDSALYLCASAGQGANSPLHFGNGTRLTVT.

This chain uses TRBV28 with TRBJ2-1, with 12 positions matching TRBD2. In germline, CDR1 is MDHEN, CDR2 SYDVKM. There are 15 residues in the CDR3. Trimming took 3 bases from V and 8 from J; bases not matched to a gene: 5. CDR3 sequence reads: CASSLTSGRRDEQFF. The CDR3 nucleotides read TGTGCCAGCAGTTTGACTAGCGGGAGAAGGGATGAGCAGTTCTTC. Full variable domain (remainder filled in from reference TRBV28 and TRBJ2-1): DVKVTQSSRYLVKRTGEKVFLECVQDMDHENMFWYRQDPGLGLRLIYFSYDVKMKEKGDIPEGYSVSREKKERFSLILESASTNQTSMYLCASSLTSGRRDEQFFGPGTRLTVL.

V and J are TRBV3-1 (or the pseudogene TRBV3-2) and TRBJ1-6; 9 bases are a match to TRBD1. The V segment lost 4 bases and the J segment 6 bases; nucleotides outside the gene matches: 1. CDR3 length: 14 residues. From germline, CDR1 is LGHDT and CDR2 YNNKEL (reference sequence). The CDR3 loop is CASSLTGGNSPLHF. CDR3 bases: TGTGCCAGCAGCCTGACAGGGGGTAATTCACCCCTCCACTTT.

The genes are TRBV9 and TRBJ2-1, with 7 nucleotides matching TRBD1. CDR1 and CDR2 from the germline V gene are SGDLS and YYNGEE. J gave up 8 bases and V 5 bases, and 10 bases lay outside the gene matches. The CDR3 is 14 amino acids. The DNA of the CDR3 is TGTGCCAGCAGTATTCTGACAGGGAGAGATGAGCAGTTCTTC. Its translation: CASSILTGRDEQFF.

This clone has a handful of counts. This chain connects TRBV9 to TRBJ2-1; D is perhaps TRBD2 (6 bases). Germline CDR1 SGDLS, CDR2 YYNGEE. Trimming left V 3 bases short and J 7 bases short, with 17 bases between. The CDR3 spans 15 residues. DNA of the CDR3: TGTGCCAGCAGCGGTGGAGGGCAGACGGGGAATGAGCAGTTCTTC. This translates into CASSGGGQTGNEQFF. The variable domain in full, completed from reference TRBV9 and TRBJ2-1, reads DSGVTQTPKHLITATGQRVTLRCSPRSGDLSVYWYQQSLDQGLQFLIQYYNGEERAKGNILERFSAQQFPDLHSELNLSSLELGDSALYFCASSGGGQTGNEQFFGPGTRLTVL.

This sequence joins TRBV18 and TRBJ2-2; D is perhaps TRBD1 (5 bases). The germline V and J ends were trimmed by 6 bases and 5 bases, with 10 bases remaining between them. The CDR3 runs to 13 residues. The V gene's germline CDR1 is KGHSH and CDR2 LQKENI. The CDR3: CASSPDRTGELFF. DNA of the CDR3: TGTGCCAGCTCGCCAGACAGAACCGGGGAGCTGTTTTTT. Looking up the rest from reference TRBV18 and TRBJ2-2 gives the full variable domain: NAGVMQNPRHLVRRRGQEARLRCSPMKGHSHVYWYRQLPEEGLKFMVYLQKENIIDESGMPKERFSAEFPKEGPSILRIQQVVRGDSAAYFCASSPDRTGELFFGEGSRLTVL.

V usage is TRBV7-2 and J usage is TRBJ2-7; TRBD1 agrees at 9 bases. This CDR3 contains 15 residues. The V gene end was trimmed by 5 bases and the J gene end by 2 bases; junction bases not matched to a gene: 7. Germline V lookup: CDR1 SGHTA, CDR2 FQGNSA. CDR3: CASSTGTGSTYEQYF. Written as DNA, the CDR3 is TGTGCCAGCAGCACTGGGACAGGGAGCACCTACGAGCAGTACTTC. The full variable domain, in which reference TRBV7-2 and TRBJ2-7 provide the parts outside the CDR3, is GAGVSQSPSNKVTEKGKDVELRCDPISGHTALYWYRQSLGQGLEFLIYFQGNSAPDKSGLPSDRFSAERTGGSVSTLTIQRTQQEDSAVYLCASSTGTGSTYEQYFGPGTRLTVT.

This chain joins TRBV5-6 and TRBJ1-2, with no clear D. There are 13 residues in the CDR3. Trimming took off 1 base at V and 4 bases at J, with 8 bases between the two ends. CDR1 is SGHDT and CDR2 is YYEEEE in the germline V gene. CDR3 amino acids: CASSLRVPYGYTF. The CDR3 DNA sequence: TGTGCCAGCAGCTTGCGGGTTCCCTATGGCTACACCTTC.